These T cell receptor beta chains were read from a single sample in a study of shared clonotypes between healthy human individuals. TCRdb's copy holds only in-frame clones and misses some; the assay was immunoSEQ multiplex PCR. This sample has a few million clones, with around 95% found just once. Source material: naive CD8+ T cells from PBMCs. The receptors come from a man between 18 and 35 years old in good health. Some clones in this sample may be carry-over from other donors' samples. Both conserved end residues are trimmed from each CDR3. Fields, in order: D gene, V gene, J gene, CDR3 protein. A D gene is named only where the DNA matches it firmly.

NA	TRBV7-3	TRBJ1-2	ASSASGEKGYT
NA	TRBV4-1	TRBJ2-1	ASSQAWDKGYEQF
TRBD2	TRBV5-4	TRBJ2-3	ASYTRGTSGTDTQY
TRBD1	TRBV19	TRBJ1-1	ASKTGPDTEAF
NA	TRBV6-1	TRBJ1-2	ASSGYDTTANYGYT
NA	TRBV9	TRBJ2-2	ASSVGHTGELF
NA	TRBV7-9	TRBJ2-1	ASSPTPLEDEQF
TRBD2	TRBV11-2	TRBJ2-5	ASSLEWAGGETQY
NA	TRBV27	TRBJ2-5	ASSLRSRLASQETQY
NA	TRBV5-1	TRBJ2-2	ASSLPVSDRTGELF
NA	TRBV6-1	TRBJ1-3	ASRGNTIY
TRBD2	TRBV7-9	TRBJ2-1	ASSQNPGLAGGSYEQF
TRBD2	TRBV19	TRBJ2-7	ASSHGLAGAYEQY
TRBD2	TRBV2	TRBJ2-2	ATRGTSGSRSGELF
NA	TRBV9	TRBJ2-2	ASSVETGDTGELF
TRBD1	TRBV11-2	TRBJ2-2	ASSLEQGAAGELF
NA	TRBV6-4	TRBJ1-2	ASTPRGGVRYGYT
NA	TRBV30	TRBJ1-3	AWSFTDGNTIY
NA	TRBV29-1	TRBJ1-2	SVEAFQGNYGYT
NA	TRBV6-1	TRBJ2-3	ASSDAGASTDTQY
NA	TRBV9	TRBJ2-2	ASSAKDQRPGELF
NA	TRBV2	TRBJ1-2	ASSEGGTNYGYT
NA	TRBV5-6	TRBJ2-1	ASSLAQGLLINEQF
NA	TRBV7-9	TRBJ2-2	ASSLDYGFQSPGELF
NA	TRBV5-1	TRBJ1-1	ASSKGLGGYMNTEAF
NA	TRBV10-3	TRBJ1-2	AISERGATRTELFYGYT
TRBD1	TRBV30	TRBJ1-5	AWSVDRGIYSNQPQH
NA	TRBV7-2	TRBJ2-5	ASSFPQETQY
NA	TRBV6-5	TRBJ1-2	ASTPLAGTVYGYT
NA	TRBV19	TRBJ2-1	ASTNGNYNEQF
TRBD1	TRBV7-6	TRBJ1-5	ASSPGLGQGGQPQH
NA	TRBV9	TRBJ1-3	ASSVGVRGGNTIY
NA	TRBV10-2	TRBJ2-1	ASSVTQNNEQF
NA	TRBV28	TRBJ1-4	ASSLFTGSNEKLF
NA	TRBV6-5	TRBJ2-7	ASSYSNYGEQY
NA	TRBV4-2	TRBJ2-6	ASSQDAGTGANVLT
NA	TRBV5-6	TRBJ1-1	ASSGYLGTEAF
TRBD2	TRBV19	TRBJ2-2	ATAGGPTGELF
TRBD2	TRBV30	TRBJ2-7	AWSVAGVEQY
TRBD1	TRBV5-6	TRBJ2-3	ASSLSVGDRSTDTQY
NA	TRBV13	TRBJ2-7	ASSLWIQSPYEQY
NA	TRBV6-6	TRBJ1-5	ASVVRGGNQPQH
NA	TRBV7-2	TRBJ2-7	ASSLLGNAYEQY
NA	TRBV2	TRBJ1-1	ASSPRPKNTEAF
NA	TRBV27	TRBJ2-7	ASSQLQGGSSYEQY
NA	TRBV5-8	TRBJ2-7	ASSSATLEIYEQY
NA	TRBV7-9	TRBJ2-1	ASSFLQVSSYNEQF
NA	TRBV9	TRBJ2-1	ASSVVGTGSNEQF
TRBD2	TRBV7-9	TRBJ2-1	ASPEPMASGSQNEQF
TRBD2	TRBV27	TRBJ2-1	ASTGGGVPYNEQF
NA	TRBV28	TRBJ1-2	ASSPRGVSAYGYT
TRBD2	TRBV15	TRBJ2-1	ATSSPLIEGGYNEQF
NA	TRBV7-9	TRBJ1-4	ASSPKGGDSTNEKLF
TRBD2	TRBV5-1	TRBJ2-2	ASSLSSSGSTGELF
NA	TRBV7-9	TRBJ2-3	ASRSGQEGGDTQY
TRBD1	TRBV9	TRBJ1-1	ASSVSVDRGGNTEAF
NA	TRBV7-9	TRBJ2-7	ASSLAGREAYEQY
TRBD2	TRBV19	TRBJ2-3	ASISGGDTQY
NA	TRBV30	TRBJ2-7	AWSPRTGSYEQY
TRBD2	TRBV28	TRBJ2-7	ASSLSGSPNEQY